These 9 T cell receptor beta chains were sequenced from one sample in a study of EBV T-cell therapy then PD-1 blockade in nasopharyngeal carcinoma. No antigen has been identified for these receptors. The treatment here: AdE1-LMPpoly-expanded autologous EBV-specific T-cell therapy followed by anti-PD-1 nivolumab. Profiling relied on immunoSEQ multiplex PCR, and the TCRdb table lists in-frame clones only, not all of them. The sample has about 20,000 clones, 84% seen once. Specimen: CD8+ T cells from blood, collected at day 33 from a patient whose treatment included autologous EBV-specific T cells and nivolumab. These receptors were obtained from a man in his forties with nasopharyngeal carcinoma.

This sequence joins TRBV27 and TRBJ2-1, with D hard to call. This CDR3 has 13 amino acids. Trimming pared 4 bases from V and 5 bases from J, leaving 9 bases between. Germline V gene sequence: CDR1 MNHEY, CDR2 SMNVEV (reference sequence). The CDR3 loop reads CASSWSENNEQFF. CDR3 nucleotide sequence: TGTGCCAGCAGTTGGTCTGAAAACAATGAGCAGTTCTTC.

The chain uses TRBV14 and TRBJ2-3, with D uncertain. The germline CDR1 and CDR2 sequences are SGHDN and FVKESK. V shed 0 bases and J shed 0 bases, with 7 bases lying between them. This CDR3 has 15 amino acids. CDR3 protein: CASSQDLGSTDTQYF. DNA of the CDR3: TGTGCCAGCAGCCAAGATTTAGGTAGCACAGATACGCAGTATTTT.

The CDR3 DNA is TGTGCCAGCAGCCACCAGACTAGCGGGGTGACGGTCGAGCAGTACTTC. Residues: CASSHQTSGVTVEQYF. The rearrangement links TRBV3-1 (or the pseudogene TRBV3-2) to TRBJ2-7; 11 nucleotides match TRBD2. CDR1 and CDR2 from the germline V gene are LGHDT and YNNKEL (reference sequence). This CDR3 has 16 residues. V shed 3 bases, J shed 6 bases, and the junction held 10 bases outside the gene matches.

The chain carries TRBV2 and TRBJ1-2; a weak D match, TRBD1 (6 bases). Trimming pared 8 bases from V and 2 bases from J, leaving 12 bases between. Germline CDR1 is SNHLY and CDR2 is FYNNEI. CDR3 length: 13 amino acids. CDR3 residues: CASLRGQNYGYTF. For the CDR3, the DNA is TGTGCCAGCCTACGCGGACAGAACTATGGCTACACCTTC.

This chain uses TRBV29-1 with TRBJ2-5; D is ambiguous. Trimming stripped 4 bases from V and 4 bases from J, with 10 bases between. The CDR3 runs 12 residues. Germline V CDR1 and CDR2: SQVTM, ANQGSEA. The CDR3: CSVVGRTETQYF. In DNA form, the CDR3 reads TGCAGCGTTGTGGGCAGAACAGAGACCCAGTACTTC.

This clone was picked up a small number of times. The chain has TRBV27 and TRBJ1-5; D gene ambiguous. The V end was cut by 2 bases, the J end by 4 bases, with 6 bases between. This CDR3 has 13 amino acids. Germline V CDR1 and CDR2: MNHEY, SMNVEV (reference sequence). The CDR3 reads CASSLRRNQPQHF. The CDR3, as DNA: TGTGCCAGCAGTTTACGTCGGAATCAGCCCCAGCATTTT.

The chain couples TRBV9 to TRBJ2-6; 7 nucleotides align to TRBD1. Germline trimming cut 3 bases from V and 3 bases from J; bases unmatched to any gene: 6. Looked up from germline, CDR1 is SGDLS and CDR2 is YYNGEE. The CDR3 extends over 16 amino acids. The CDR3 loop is CASSDPRQGGANVLTF. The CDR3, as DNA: TGTGCCAGCAGCGACCCTAGACAGGGTGGGGCCAACGTCCTGACTTTC.

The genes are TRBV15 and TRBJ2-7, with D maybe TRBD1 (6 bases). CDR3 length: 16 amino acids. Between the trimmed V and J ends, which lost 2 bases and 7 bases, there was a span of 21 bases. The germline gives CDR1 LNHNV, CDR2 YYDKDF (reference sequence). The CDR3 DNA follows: TGTGCCACCAGCAGATCCCGCACTGGACAGCTTGGAGAGCAGTACTTC. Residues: CATSRSRTGQLGEQYF.

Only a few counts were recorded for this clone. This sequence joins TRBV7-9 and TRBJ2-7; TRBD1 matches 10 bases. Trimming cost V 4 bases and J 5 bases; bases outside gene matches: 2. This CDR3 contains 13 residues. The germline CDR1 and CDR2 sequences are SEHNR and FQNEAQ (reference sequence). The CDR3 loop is CASSWTGGDEQYF. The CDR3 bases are TGTGCCAGCAGCTGGACAGGGGGAGACGAGCAGTACTTC.